Included here is one T cell receptor beta chain sequence, with context. Its antigen is currently unknown. The PCR made use of 60 Vbeta and 13 Jbeta primers. Measured with immunoSEQ multiplex PCR; TCRdb has only the in-frame clones, and not every one. This sample has about 180,000 clones, with approximately 84% found just once. The source of the sample is a study of cytomegalovirus exposure and HLA in healthy donors. Across the study: Earlier, 180 million or so T cells were analyzed, and over 95 million unique TCR beta sequences were found among them. Study conclusions and caveats: Later analysis revealed greater clonal expansion in HLA-associated TCR beta chains than in equally common others. Judged likely to be a sequencing artifact was a cluster of highly shared sequence variants. Later work found most CMV-associated TCR beta chains apparently HLA-restricted.

CDR1 is WNHNN, CDR2 SYGVQD, per germline (reference sequence). The CDR3 covers 13 residues. With 6 bases clipped from V and 2 bases from J, the junction kept 3 bases outside the gene matches. This sequence originates from a girl aged 5-17 years in good health and CMV-seropositive. This chain links TRBV10-1 with TRBJ2-7; TRBD1 matches at 8 bases. The sample consisted of PBMCs. Here the CDR3 DNA reads TGCGCCAGCAGCCGGGGACAGGCCTACGAGCAGTACTTC. Amino acid sequence: CASSRGQAYEQYF.